The next 30 T cell receptor beta chains were all read from a single sample in a study of blood T cell repertoires in COVID-19. The data were produced by immunoSEQ multiplex PCR, yet TCRdb's version contains in-frame clones alone and is incomplete. The sample has roughly 250,000 clones; about 89% are singletons. Sequencing was done on a sample of PBMCs or T cells enriched from blood (not recorded which). The receptors derive from a young woman who had recovered from COVID-19.

The chain employs TRBV18 and TRBJ1-3; D possibly corresponds to TRBD1 (6 bases). CDR3 length equals 13 residues. V lost 5 bases to trimming and J lost 4 bases, with 9 bases between them. From germline, CDR1 is KGHSH and CDR2 LQKENI. CDR3 region: CASSRDRGNTIYF. The CDR3 DNA reads TGTGCCAGCTCAAGAGACAGGGGAAACACCATATATTTT.

The V and J genes are TRBV6-1 and TRBJ2-1; D may be TRBD1 (6 bases). V lost 2 bases and J 0 bases, leaving 14 bases between the germline ends. The CDR3 runs to 17 residues. Germline V gene data show CDR1 as MNHNS and CDR2 as SASEGT. The CDR3 region has the DNA TGTGCCAGCAGTGAACCGACAGGATTAAGCTCCTACAATGAGCAGTTCTTC. Its protein product is CASSEPTGLSSYNEQFF.

A single count supports this clone. This chain uses TRBV7-6 with TRBJ1-6, with D tentatively TRBD1 (6 bases). CDR3 length: 15 amino acids. V was shortened by 5 bases and J by 6 bases, with 14 bases between the two germline ends. CDR1 and CDR2 (germline): SGHVS, FNYEAQ. The CDR3 nucleotides are TGTGCCAGCAGCAACGGACAGTTTCCTAATTCACCCCTCCACTTT. It is translated as CASSNGQFPNSPLHF.

This clone was counted only a few times. V and J are TRBV5-1 and TRBJ2-7; TRBD2 aligns across 10 bases. The CDR3 has 14 residues. The V gene's germline CDR1 is SGHRS and CDR2 YFSETQ. V shed 3 bases, J shed 2 bases, and the junction held 2 bases outside the gene matches. CDR3 region: CASSSTSGPYEQYF. For the CDR3, the DNA is TGCGCCAGCAGCTCGACTAGCGGGCCCTACGAGCAGTACTTC.

V gene TRBV16 combines with J gene TRBJ1-1; D not certain. The germline gives CDR1 KGHSY, CDR2 FQNENV. The CDR3 runs to 14 residues. Trimming pared 2 bases from V and 5 bases from J, leaving 12 bases between. The CDR3 nucleotides are TGTGCCAGCAGCCAACCACGGACGGGGACTGAAGCTTTCTTT. This encodes CASSQPRTGTEAFF.

The V call is TRBV3-1 (or the pseudogene TRBV3-2), the J call TRBJ2-7, with D perhaps matching TRBD1 (7 bases). The CDR3 extends over 14 amino acids. Germline V CDR1 and CDR2: LGHDT, YNNKEL (reference sequence). Trimming cost V 5 bases and J 3 bases, with 14 bases left between them. CDR3 sequence: CASSKWGDSYEQYF. The DNA of the CDR3 is TGTGCCAGCAGCAAATGGGGGGACAGCTACGAGCAGTACTTC.

This chain connects TRBV28 to TRBJ1-2, with TRBD1 identical over 10 bases. Trimming at V came to 5 bases and at J to 7 bases, leaving 7 bases not matched to a gene. Germline CDR1 is MDHEN and CDR2 is SYDVKM. The CDR3 sequence is 14 residues long. CDR3 in DNA: TGTGCCAGCAGTCGTGACAGGGGGCTAGGTGGCTACACCTTC. Translating it yields CASSRDRGLGGYTF.

J is TRBJ1-2 and V is TRBV27; TRBD1 matches 10 bases. The CDR3 covers 13 residues. Losses at the gene ends were 8 bases for V and 1 base for J; bases not matched to a gene: 1. The germline V gene encodes CDR1 MNHEY and CDR2 SMNVEV (reference sequence). The CDR3 spells CASGDRGNYGYTF. CDR3 DNA sequence: TGTGCCAGCGGGGACAGGGGTAACTATGGCTACACCTTC.

V is TRBV28 and J is TRBJ1-6; D gene ambiguous. There are 15 residues in the CDR3. V dropped 6 bases and J dropped 12 bases, with 21 bases sitting between them. Germline assignment: CDR1 MDHEN and CDR2 SYDVKM. CDR3 DNA: TGTGCCAGCAGCATTTATACTGGGTTAGCCAGACCCCTCCACTTT. Protein sequence: CASSIYTGLARPLHF.

The chain couples TRBV5-1 to TRBJ2-1; D possibly corresponds to TRBD2 (6 bases). Germline V CDR1 and CDR2: SGHRS, YFSETQ. Trimming pared 1 base from V and 8 bases from J, leaving 13 bases between. This CDR3 region has 14 residues. The CDR3 is CASSLQGRRDEQFF. The CDR3 DNA reads as TGCGCCAGCAGCTTGCAAGGGAGGAGAGATGAGCAGTTCTTC.

The chain employs TRBV6-1 and TRBJ1-2; D possibly corresponds to TRBD1 (6 bases). V dropped 0 bases and J dropped 4 bases, with 9 bases sitting between them. Germline CDR1 reads MNHNS; CDR2 reads SASEGT. The CDR3 is made up of 14 amino acids. CDR3 sequence: CASSEAFRGYGYTF. CDR3 coding DNA: TGTGCCAGCAGTGAAGCCTTCAGGGGCTATGGCTACACCTTC.

As to this clone: Different DNA sequences within this sample yield the same CDR3. The CDR3 coding sequence is TGTGCCAGCAGCCTAGGGACAGGGGACCAGCCCCAGCATTTT. This translates into CASSLGTGDQPQHF. V is TRBV3-1 (or the pseudogene TRBV3-2) and J is TRBJ1-5, with 10 nucleotides matching TRBD1. The CDR3 totals 14 residues. The V and J ends lost 4 bases and 7 bases, in that order; junction bases with no gene match: 4. Germline assignment: CDR1 LGHDT and CDR2 YNNKEL (reference sequence).

V usage is TRBV28 and J usage is TRBJ1-1; D remains unclear. The CDR3 is 13 residues long. V gave up 2 bases and J gave up 8 bases, with 12 bases separating them. Per the germline V gene, CDR1 is MDHEN and CDR2 is SYDVKM. CDR3 nucleotides: TGTGCCAGCAGTTTACTCAGACAAAGGGAAGCTTTCTTT. The encoded protein is CASSLLRQREAFF.

The V call is TRBV20-1, the J call TRBJ1-2; the D is unclear. V gave up 0 bases and J gave up 6 bases, with 5 bases separating them. CDR3 size: 11 residues. Germline V CDR1 and CDR2: DFQATT, SNEGSKA (reference sequence). In DNA form, the CDR3 reads TGCAGTGCTAGAGATATCGATGGCTACACCTTC. It translates to CSARDIDGYTF.

CDR3 loop: CASSQEALRTVGYTF. The DNA of the CDR3 is TGCGCCAGCAGCCAAGAGGCCCTTCGGACAGTTGGTTACACCTTC. The chain employs TRBV4-1 and TRBJ1-2, with TRBD1 as a possible D gene (6 bases). V was pared by 0 bases and J by 11 bases, with 19 bases between. CDR3 length: 15 residues. The germline V gene encodes CDR1 MGHRA and CDR2 YSYEKL.

This clone has a handful of counts. V usage is TRBV10-2 and J usage is TRBJ1-5; 8 nucleotides agree with TRBD1. The V gene's germline CDR1 is WSHSY and CDR2 SAAADI. V trimming: 3 bases; J trimming: 2 bases; junction bases outside the gene matches: 3. The CDR3 consists of 15 residues. Written as DNA, the CDR3 is TGCGCCAGCAGTGACCCGGACAGGGGCAATCAGCCCCAGCATTTT. This sequence encodes CASSDPDRGNQPQHF.

This clone rates as medium-sized. The gene calls are TRBV19 and TRBJ1-4, with no clear D. The CDR3 is 13 residues long. Germline V CDR1 and CDR2: LNHDA, SQIVND (reference sequence). The germline V and J ends were trimmed by 4 bases and 5 bases, with 8 bases remaining between them. The CDR3 protein is CASSKVLNEKLFF. The CDR3 nucleotides are TGTGCCAGTAGTAAGGTACTAAATGAAAAACTGTTTTTT.

The genes are TRBV28 and TRBJ2-7; a weak D match, TRBD1 (6 bases). V was clipped by 7 bases and J by 1 base, with 11 bases between them. This CDR3 is 13 amino acids long. Germline CDR1 is MDHEN and CDR2 is SYDVKM. Here the CDR3 reads CASMHRESYEQYF. DNA for the CDR3: TGTGCCAGCATGCACAGGGAGTCCTACGAGCAGTACTTC.

A single count supports this clone. The chain links TRBV12-3 or TRBV12-4 to TRBJ2-1, with D hard to call. V was clipped by 8 bases and J by 5 bases, with 10 bases between them. The CDR3 has 12 amino acids. CDR3 nucleotides: TGTGCCAGCGCGAGCGAAGACAATGAGCAGTTCTTC. Residues: CASASEDNEQFF.

This clone appeared a few times. This chain links TRBV7-8 with TRBJ1-4; 8 positions agree with TRBD1. Germline V gives CDR1 SGHVS, CDR2 FQNEAQ. Losses at the gene ends were 1 base for V and 10 bases for J; bases not matched to a gene: 8. The CDR3 is 15 residues long. This CDR3 reads CASSLGSRGLGKLFF. For the CDR3, the DNA is TGTGCCAGCAGCTTAGGGTCCAGGGGGCTGGGAAAACTGTTTTTT.

V is TRBV7-9 and J is TRBJ2-3; D not resolved. Trimming shortened V by 7 bases and J by 6 bases, and 20 bases separated the two germline ends. The germline V gene encodes CDR1 SEHNR and CDR2 FQNEAQ (reference sequence). The CDR3 is 15 residues long. CDR3 nucleotides: TGTGCCAGCACCTCTCCCGTAGGTCCCGGGGATACGCAGTATTTT. Its protein is CASTSPVGPGDTQYF.

This sequence joins TRBV11-2 and TRBJ1-5; 8 nucleotides match TRBD1. Germline CDR1 is SGHAT and CDR2 is FQNNGV. V lost 4 bases to trimming and J lost 7 bases; unmatched junction nucleotides: 3. This CDR3 spans 13 amino acids. The CDR3 nucleotides are TGTGCCAGCAGCTATACAGGGGGGCAGCCCCAGCATTTT. Translating it yields CASSYTGGQPQHF.

The J gene is TRBJ1-4, the V gene TRBV5-1; TRBD1 matches at 12 bases. This CDR3 comprises 14 residues. The germline V gene encodes CDR1 SGHRS and CDR2 YFSETQ. J was trimmed by 8 bases and V by 7 bases; bases with no gene match: 6. CDR3 DNA sequence: TGCGCCAGCGGTCCGGGACAGGGGGCCGAAAAACTGTTTTTT. This sequence encodes CASGPGQGAEKLFF.

This clone has only a few counts. V gene TRBV24-1 combines with J gene TRBJ1-1, with 9 bases that match TRBD1. Germline V gene sequence: CDR1 KGHDR, CDR2 SFDVKD. V dropped 8 bases and J dropped 4; count of bases not matched to a gene: 1. This CDR3 region has 12 residues. The CDR3 DNA is TGTGCCACCATGGACAGGGGCACTGAAGCTTTCTTT. It specifies CATMDRGTEAFF.

The chain joins TRBV28 to TRBJ2-1; D is uncertain. The CDR3 covers 14 residues. Germline-derived CDR1 and CDR2 are MDHEN and SYDVKM. Trimming left V 5 bases short and J 0 bases short, with 8 bases between. The CDR3 is CASSVYLSYNEQFF. The CDR3 DNA reads as TGTGCCAGCAGTGTGTATCTCTCCTACAATGAGCAGTTCTTC. The full variable domain, rest sourced from reference TRBV28 and TRBJ2-1, is DVKVTQSSRYLVKRTGEKVFLECVQDMDHENMFWYRQDPGLGLRLIYFSYDVKMKEKGDIPEGYSVSREKKERFSLILESASTNQTSMYLCASSVYLSYNEQFFGPGTRLTVL.

This chain joins TRBV11-2 and TRBJ2-1; D is perhaps TRBD1 (6 bases). The CDR3 spans 16 residues. The V gene's germline CDR1 is SGHAT and CDR2 FQNNGV. V was trimmed by 5 bases and J by 2 bases, leaving 16 bases between them. CDR3 DNA sequence: TGTGCCAGCAGCCCAGGGGCGGTGCGTCCCTACAATGAGCAGTTCTTC. Protein sequence: CASSPGAVRPYNEQFF.

This chain connects TRBV28 to TRBJ1-5, with D uncertain. The CDR3 consists of 12 residues. Germline CDR1 MDHEN, CDR2 SYDVKM. V shed 3 bases and J shed 9 bases, with 9 bases lying between them. CDR3 sequence reads: CASSFVSGPQHF. The CDR3 nucleotides are TGTGCCAGCAGTTTCGTCAGTGGGCCCCAGCATTTT. Together with reference TRBV28 and TRBJ1-5, the CDR3 gives the full variable domain: DVKVTQSSRYLVKRTGEKVFLECVQDMDHENMFWYRQDPGLGLRLIYFSYDVKMKEKGDIPEGYSVSREKKERFSLILESASTNQTSMYLCASSFVSGPQHFGDGTRLSIL.

V and J are TRBV12-5 and TRBJ1-2; D possibly corresponds to TRBD1 (5 bases). Germline V lookup: CDR1 LGHNT, CDR2 FRNRAP. This CDR3 is 13 amino acids long. V dropped 6 bases and J dropped 10 bases, with 18 bases sitting between them. CDR3 sequence (DNA): TGTGCTAGTGGCTACAGCGAAGGGGAAGACTACACCTTC. As protein: CASGYSEGEDYTF. The full variable domain, its missing parts supplied by reference TRBV12-5 and TRBJ1-2, is DARVTQTPRHKVTEMGQEVTMRCQPILGHNTVFWYRQTMMQGLELLAYFRNRAPLDDSGMPKDRFSAEMPDATLATLKIQPSEPRDSAVYFCASGYSEGEDYTFGSGTRLTVV.

This clone has a single count. The V gene is TRBV19, the J gene TRBJ1-5; D perhaps matches TRBD1 (6 bases). Trimming left V 10 bases short and J 2 bases short, with 24 bases between. Germline V gene sequence: CDR1 LNHDA, CDR2 SQIVND (reference sequence). CDR3 length equals 17 residues. The CDR3 DNA follows: TGTGCCACTAGGACCCGCAGGGGCAGCGTCCGCAATCAGCCCCAGCATTTT. Its protein product is CATRTRRGSVRNQPQHF.

The chain employs TRBV9 and TRBJ2-1, with D maybe TRBD2 (6 bases). Trimming pared 1 base from V and 9 bases from J, leaving 8 bases between. CDR1 is SGDLS and CDR2 is YYNGEE in the germline V gene. This CDR3 comprises 12 residues. The CDR3 spells CASSVQGGEQFF. The CDR3 DNA sequence: TGTGCCAGCAGCGTACAGGGAGGTGAGCAGTTCTTC.